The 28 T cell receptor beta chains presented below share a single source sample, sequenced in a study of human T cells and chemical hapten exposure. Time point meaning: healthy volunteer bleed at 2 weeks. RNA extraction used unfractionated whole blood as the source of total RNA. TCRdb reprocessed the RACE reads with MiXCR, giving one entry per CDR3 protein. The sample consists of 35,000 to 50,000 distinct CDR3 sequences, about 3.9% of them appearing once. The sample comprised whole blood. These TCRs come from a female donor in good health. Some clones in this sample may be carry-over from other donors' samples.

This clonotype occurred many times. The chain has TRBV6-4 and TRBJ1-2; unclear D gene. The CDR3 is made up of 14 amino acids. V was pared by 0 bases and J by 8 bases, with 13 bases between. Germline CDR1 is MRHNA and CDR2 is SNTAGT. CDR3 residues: CASSDSFSLSGYTF. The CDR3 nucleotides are TGTGCCAGCAGTGACTCTTTTTCCTTGTCCGGCTACACCTTC.

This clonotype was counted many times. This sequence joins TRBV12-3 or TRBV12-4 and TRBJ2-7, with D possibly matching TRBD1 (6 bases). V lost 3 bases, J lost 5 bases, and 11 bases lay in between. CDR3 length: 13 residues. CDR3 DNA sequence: TGTGCCAGCAGTTTCCAAGGGGGAGACGAGCAGTACTTC. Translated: CASSFQGGDEQYF.

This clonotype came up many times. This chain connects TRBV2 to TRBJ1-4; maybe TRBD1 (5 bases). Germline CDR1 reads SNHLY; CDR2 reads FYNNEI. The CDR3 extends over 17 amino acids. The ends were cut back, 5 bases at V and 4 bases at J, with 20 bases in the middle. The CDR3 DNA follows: TGTGCCAGCAGTAGGATTAGAGTAGCCCAGGGTAATGAAAAACTGTTTTTT. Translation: CASSRIRVAQGNEKLFF.

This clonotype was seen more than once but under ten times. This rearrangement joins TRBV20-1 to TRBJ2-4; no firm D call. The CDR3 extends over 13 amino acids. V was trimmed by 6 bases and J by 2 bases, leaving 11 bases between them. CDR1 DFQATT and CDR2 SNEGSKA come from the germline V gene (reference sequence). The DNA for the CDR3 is TGCAGTGCCGCGTGGCAGACCAAAAACATTCAGTACTTC. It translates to CSAAWQTKNIQYF.

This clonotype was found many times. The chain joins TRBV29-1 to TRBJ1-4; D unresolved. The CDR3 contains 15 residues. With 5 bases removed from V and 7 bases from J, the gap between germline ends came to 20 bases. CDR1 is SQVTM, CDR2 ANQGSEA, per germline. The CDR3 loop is CSVLSSVAAGEKLFF. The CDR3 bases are TGCAGCGTTCTTTCGTCAGTCGCGGCCGGTGAAAAACTGTTTTTT. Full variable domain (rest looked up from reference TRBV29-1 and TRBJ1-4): SAVISQKPSRDICQRGTSLTIQCQVDSQVTMMFWYRQQPGQSLTLIATANQGSEATYESGFVIDKFPISRPNLTFSTLTVSNMSPEDSSIYLCSVLSSVAAGEKLFFGSGTQLSVL.

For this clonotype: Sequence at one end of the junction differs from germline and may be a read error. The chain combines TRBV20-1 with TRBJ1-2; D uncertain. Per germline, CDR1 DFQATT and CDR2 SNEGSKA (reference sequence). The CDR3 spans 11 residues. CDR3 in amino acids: CWSPQANGDTF. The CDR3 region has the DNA TGCTGGTCACCCCAAGCGAATGGCGACACCTTC.

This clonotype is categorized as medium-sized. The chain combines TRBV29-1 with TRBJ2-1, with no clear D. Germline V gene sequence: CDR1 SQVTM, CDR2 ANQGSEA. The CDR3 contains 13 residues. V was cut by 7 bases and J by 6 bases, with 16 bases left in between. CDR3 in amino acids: CSAPRSQVNEQFF. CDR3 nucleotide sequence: TGCAGCGCCCCCAGGAGCCAGGTCAATGAGCAGTTCTTC.

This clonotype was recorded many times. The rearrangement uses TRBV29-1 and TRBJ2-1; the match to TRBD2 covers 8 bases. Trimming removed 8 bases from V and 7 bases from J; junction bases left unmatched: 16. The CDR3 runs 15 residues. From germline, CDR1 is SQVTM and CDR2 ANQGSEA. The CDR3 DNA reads TGCAGCCTTACCCCTCGTGCGGGGGGTTATAATGAGCAGTTCTTC. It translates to CSLTPRAGGYNEQFF.

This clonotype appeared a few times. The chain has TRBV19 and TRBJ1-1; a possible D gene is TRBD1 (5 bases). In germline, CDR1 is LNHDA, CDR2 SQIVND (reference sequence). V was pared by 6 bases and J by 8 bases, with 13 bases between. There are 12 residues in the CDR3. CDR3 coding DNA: TGTGCCAGTAGGAAGACAGCTTCAGAAGCTTTCTTT. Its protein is CASRKTASEAFF.

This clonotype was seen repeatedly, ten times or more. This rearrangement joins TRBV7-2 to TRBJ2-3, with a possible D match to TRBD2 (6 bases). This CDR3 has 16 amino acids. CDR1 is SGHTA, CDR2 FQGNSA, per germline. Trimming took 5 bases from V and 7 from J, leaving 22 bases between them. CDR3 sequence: CASSRTSTEGVYTQYF. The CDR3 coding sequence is TGTGCCAGCAGCCGAACTAGCACGGAGGGTGTTTATACGCAGTATTTT.

CDR3 DNA sequence: TGCAGTGCTAGGAGCACTAACACTGAAGCTTTCTTT. Translation: CSARSTNTEAFF. The chain employs TRBV20-1 and TRBJ1-1; D call uncertain. With 3 bases removed from V and 2 bases from J, the gap between germline ends came to 7 bases. Looked up from germline, CDR1 is DFQATT and CDR2 is SNEGSKA (reference sequence). This CDR3 contains 12 residues.

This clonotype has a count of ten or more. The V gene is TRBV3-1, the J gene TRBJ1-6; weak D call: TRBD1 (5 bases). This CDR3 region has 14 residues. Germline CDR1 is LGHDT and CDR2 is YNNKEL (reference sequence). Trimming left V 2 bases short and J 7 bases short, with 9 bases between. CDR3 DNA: TGTGCCAGCAGCCAACGGGGGAGGAATTCACCCCTCCACTTT. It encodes CASSQRGRNSPLHF. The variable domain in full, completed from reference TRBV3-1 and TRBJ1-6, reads DTAVSQTPKYLVTQMGNDKSIKCEQNLGHDTMYWYKQDSKKFLKIMFSYNNKELIINETVPNRFSPKSPDKAHLNLHINSLELGDSAVYFCASSQRGRNSPLHFGNGTRLTVT.

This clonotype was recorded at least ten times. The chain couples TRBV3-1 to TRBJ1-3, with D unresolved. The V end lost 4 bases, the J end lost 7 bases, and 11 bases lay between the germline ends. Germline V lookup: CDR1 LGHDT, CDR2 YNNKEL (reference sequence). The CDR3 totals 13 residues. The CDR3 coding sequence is TGTGCCAGCAGCCCCTCCCTCGTGAACACCATATATTTT. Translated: CASSPSLVNTIYF.

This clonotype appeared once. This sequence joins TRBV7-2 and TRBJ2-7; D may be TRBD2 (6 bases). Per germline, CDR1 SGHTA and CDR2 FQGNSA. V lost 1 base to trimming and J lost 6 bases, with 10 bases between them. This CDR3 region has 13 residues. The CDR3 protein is CASSLGGGVEQYF. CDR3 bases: TGTGCCAGCAGCTTAGGAGGAGGGGTCGAGCAGTACTTC.

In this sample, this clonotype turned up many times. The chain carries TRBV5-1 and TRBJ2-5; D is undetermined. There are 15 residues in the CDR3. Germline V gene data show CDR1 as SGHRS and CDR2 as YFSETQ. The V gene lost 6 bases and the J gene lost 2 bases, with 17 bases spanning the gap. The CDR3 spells CASTFLSVGQETQYF. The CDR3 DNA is TGCGCCAGCACCTTCCTGTCTGTGGGTCAAGAGACCCAGTACTTC.

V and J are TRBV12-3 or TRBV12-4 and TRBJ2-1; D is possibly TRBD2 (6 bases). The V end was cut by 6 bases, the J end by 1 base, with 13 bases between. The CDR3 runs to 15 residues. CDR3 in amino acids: CASSPGTFSYNEQFF. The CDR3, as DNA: TGTGCCAGCAGCCCGGGGACTTTTTCCTACAATGAGCAGTTCTTC.

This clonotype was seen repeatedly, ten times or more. The CDR3 is CASSYPPPGQGETNTEAFF. DNA of the CDR3: TGTGCCAGCAGTTACCCACCCCCGGGACAGGGGGAAACGAACACTGAAGCTTTCTTT. The chain combines TRBV6-7 with TRBJ1-1, with TRBD1 matching 11 bases. TRBV6-7 is given ORF status, its function remaining uncertain. This CDR3 region has 19 residues. After removal of 2 bases from V and 1 base from J, the junction contained 12 bases not matched to a gene.

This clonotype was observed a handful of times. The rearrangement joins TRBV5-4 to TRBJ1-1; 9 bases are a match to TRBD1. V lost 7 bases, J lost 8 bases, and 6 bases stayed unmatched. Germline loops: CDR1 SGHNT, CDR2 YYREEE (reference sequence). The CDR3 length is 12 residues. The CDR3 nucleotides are TGTGCCAGCGAGGGACAGGGCCAAGAAGCTTTCTTT. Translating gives CASEGQGQEAFF.

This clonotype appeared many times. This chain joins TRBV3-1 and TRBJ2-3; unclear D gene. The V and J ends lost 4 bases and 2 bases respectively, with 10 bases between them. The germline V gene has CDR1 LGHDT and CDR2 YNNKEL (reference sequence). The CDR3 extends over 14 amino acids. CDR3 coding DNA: TGTGCCAGCAGCCGCCCGCCGAACACAGATACGCAGTATTTT. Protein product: CASSRPPNTDTQYF.

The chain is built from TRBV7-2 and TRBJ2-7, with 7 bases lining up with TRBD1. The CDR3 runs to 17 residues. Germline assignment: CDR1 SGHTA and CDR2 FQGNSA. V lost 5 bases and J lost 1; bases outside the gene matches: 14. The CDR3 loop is CASSPEPPYRGSYEQYF. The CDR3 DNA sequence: TGTGCCAGCAGCCCCGAGCCTCCTTACAGGGGATCCTACGAGCAGTACTTC.

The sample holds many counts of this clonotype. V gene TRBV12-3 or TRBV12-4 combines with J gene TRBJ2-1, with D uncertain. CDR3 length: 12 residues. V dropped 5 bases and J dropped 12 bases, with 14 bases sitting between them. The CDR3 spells CASSQGVLGQFF. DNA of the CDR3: TGTGCCAGCAGTCAAGGAGTTTTGGGGCAGTTCTTC.

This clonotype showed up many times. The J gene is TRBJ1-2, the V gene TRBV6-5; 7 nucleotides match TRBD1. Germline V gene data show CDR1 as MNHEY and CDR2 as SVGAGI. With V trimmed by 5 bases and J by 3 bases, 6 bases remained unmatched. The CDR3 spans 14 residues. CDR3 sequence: CASSSDREDYGYTF. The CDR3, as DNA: TGTGCCAGCAGTAGCGACAGGGAGGACTATGGCTACACCTTC.

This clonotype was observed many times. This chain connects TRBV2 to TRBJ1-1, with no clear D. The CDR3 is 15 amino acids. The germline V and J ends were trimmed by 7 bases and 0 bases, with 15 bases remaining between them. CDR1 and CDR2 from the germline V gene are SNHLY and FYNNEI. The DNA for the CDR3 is TGTGCCAGCACGATTATGGGCGAAATGAACACTGAAGCTTTCTTT. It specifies CASTIMGEMNTEAFF.

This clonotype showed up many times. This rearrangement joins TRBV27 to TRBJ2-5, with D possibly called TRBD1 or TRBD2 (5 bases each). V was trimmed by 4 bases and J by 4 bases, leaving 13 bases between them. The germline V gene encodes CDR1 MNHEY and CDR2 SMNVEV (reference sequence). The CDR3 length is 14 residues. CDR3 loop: CASSSTGTVETQYF. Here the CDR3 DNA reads TGTGCCAGCAGTTCCACCGGGACCGTAGAGACCCAGTACTTC.

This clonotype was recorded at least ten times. CDR3 DNA sequence: TGTGCCAGCAGCCAAGTTTTCGGGGTTGCTTCACCCCTCCACTTT. This translates into CASSQVFGVASPLHF. This chain joins TRBV14 and TRBJ1-6; D call uncertain. The germline V and J ends were trimmed by 1 base and 9 bases, with 13 bases remaining between them. The V gene's germline CDR1 is SGHDN and CDR2 FVKESK. The CDR3 contains 15 residues.

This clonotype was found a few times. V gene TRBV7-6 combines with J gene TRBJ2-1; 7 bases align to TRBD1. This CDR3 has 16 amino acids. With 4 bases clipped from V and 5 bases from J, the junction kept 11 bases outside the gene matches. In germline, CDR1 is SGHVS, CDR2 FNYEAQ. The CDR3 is CASSYPTRDRNNEQFF. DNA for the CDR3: TGTGCCAGCAGCTATCCCACCCGGGACAGAAACAATGAGCAGTTCTTC.

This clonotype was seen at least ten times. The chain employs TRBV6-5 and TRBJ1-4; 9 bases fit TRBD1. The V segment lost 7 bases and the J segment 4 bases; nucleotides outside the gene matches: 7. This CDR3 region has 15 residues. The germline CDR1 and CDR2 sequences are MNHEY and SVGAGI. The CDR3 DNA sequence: TGTGCCAGCACCGAAAGGACAGGGGTTAATGAAAAACTGTTTTTT. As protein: CASTERTGVNEKLFF.

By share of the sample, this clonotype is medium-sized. This CDR3 is CASSQDLAGGQDTQYF. Written as DNA, the CDR3 is TGCGCCAGCAGCCAGGACTTAGCGGGGGGGCAGGATACGCAGTATTTT. The rearrangement links TRBV4-3 to TRBJ2-3; 11 nucleotides agree with TRBD2. Germline CDR1 reads LGHNA; CDR2 reads YSLEER. There are 16 residues in the CDR3. V dropped 3 bases and J dropped 6; count of bases not matched to a gene: 8.